This entry is about one T cell receptor (beta chain). No antigen is known for it. The sample is drawn from a study of high-grade serous ovarian cancer treatment subgroups. Study-wide background: On average, 14,192 reads and 6,500 to 8,000 unique TCR beta rearrangements were obtained per sample.

The germline CDR1 and CDR2 sequences are KGHSH and LQKENI. The CDR3 is 15 residues long. With 6 bases removed from V and 1 base from J, the gap between germline ends came to 13 bases. Whole-study results and caveats: Clonal relatedness tracked neoantigen level, and by trend copy number and mutation load. Repertoire analysis covered CDR3 alone, not CDR1 or CDR2. Different patients shared almost no repertoire; same-patient tumors shared 0.11 to 0.79.

Tumor samples were obtained before definitive surgery or chemotherapy. TCRdb's copy holds only in-frame clones and misses some; the assay was immunoSEQ multiplex PCR. The data hold 30,000 or so clones, with around 80% observed a single time. What was sequenced was tumor tissue. V is TRBV18 and J is TRBJ2-1; D may correspond to TRBD1 or TRBD2 (5 bases each). The TCR comes from a human donor with high-grade serous ovarian cancer. The CDR3 DNA reads TGTGCCAGCTCGCCGGGGACCCTGTCCTACAATGAGCAGTTCTTC. Protein: CASSPGTLSYNEQFF.